This T cell receptor beta chain was recovered during a study of beta chain features in type 1 diabetes. Overall study results and limits: The study found fewer insertions and more deletions at VDJ junctions in type 1 diabetes patients. TCRB CDR3s were moderately but significantly shorter in Type 1 diabetes patients in all four CD4+ subsets. Shorter templates might be favored by PCR, equally in patients and controls.

This clone has a handful of counts. Its antigen is not identified. Germline V gene sequence: CDR1 GTSNPN, CDR2 SVGIG (reference sequence). The CDR3 runs 15 residues. With 4 bases clipped from V and 7 bases from J, the junction kept 6 bases outside the gene matches. Isolated RNA was reverse transcribed in full, so expressed TCRB transcripts were sequenced. There were approximately 3.7 million reads on average in the naive, central memory and regulatory T cell samples. Produced via immunoSEQ multiplex PCR; TCRdb's table is partial and in-frame only. In the table there are roughly 150,000 clones, 11% of which are singletons.

The TCR was taken from a man aged 18 to 30 in good health. The chain joins TRBV30 to TRBJ2-1, with 14 bases fitting TRBD2. The material sequenced was central memory CD4+ T cells from blood. The CDR3 protein is CAWTRRTSGGNEQFF. In DNA form, the CDR3 reads TGTGCCTGGACCCGCCGGACTAGCGGGGGGAATGAGCAGTTCTTC.